The 26 T cell receptor beta chains in this list originate from one sample, sequenced in a study of cytomegalovirus exposure and HLA in healthy donors (TCRdb year 2017). The library was made by the immunoSEQ multiplex PCR assay. The table was pulled from immuneACCESS by TCRdb, which kept in-frame rearrangements only. Such tables lose some clones; where checked, under half of the loss comes from unresolved V genes, and the rest has no known cause. Present in this sample are tens of thousands of clones, 90% to 95% of which were seen just once. Roughly 3.2% of the sample is held by the ten biggest clonotypes. The sample was PBMCs. The receptors originated from a woman under 30 in good health and CMV-seropositive.

This chain links TRBV7-9 with TRBJ1-6; TRBD1 matches 10 bases. From germline, CDR1 is SEHNR and CDR2 FQNEAQ (reference sequence). This CDR3 contains 15 residues. V gave up 6 bases and J gave up 11 bases; unmatched junction bases: 10. The CDR3 sequence is CASRPGQGVLAPLHF. CDR3 nucleotides: TGTGCCAGCAGACCCGGACAGGGGGTGTTAGCACCCCTCCACTTT. The entire variable domain, with the rest obtained from reference TRBV7-9 and TRBJ1-6, is as follows: DTGVSQNPRHKITKRGQNVTFRCDPISEHNRLYWYRQTLGQGPEFLTYFQNEAQLEKSRLLSDRFSAERPKGSFSTLEIQRTEQGDSAMYLCASRPGQGVLAPLHFGNGTRLTVT.

The gene calls are TRBV6-5 and TRBJ1-1; 7 bases map to TRBD1. The CDR3 is 13 residues long. CDR1 is MNHEY and CDR2 is SVGAGI in the germline V gene. Germline trimming cut 6 bases from V and 3 bases from J; bases unmatched to any gene: 4. The CDR3 bases are TGTGCCAGCAGAAGGGGGCCACACACTGAAGCTTTCTTT. Translation: CASRRGPHTEAFF.

The chain employs TRBV2 and TRBJ1-5; D is possibly TRBD1 (5 bases). The V and J ends lost 5 bases and 5 bases respectively, with 16 bases between them. The germline CDR1 and CDR2 sequences are SNHLY and FYNNEI. CDR3 length: 15 residues. CDR3 coding DNA: TGTGCCAGCAGTTACTCGGGACTCCCTGATCAGCCCCAGCATTTT. It specifies CASSYSGLPDQPQHF.

This chain links TRBV28 with TRBJ2-2, with 7 bases fitting TRBD1. The junction had 10 bases not matched to a gene; V was cut back by 3 bases and J by 0 bases. The CDR3 contains 18 residues. CDR1 and CDR2 from the germline V gene are MDHEN and SYDVKM. CDR3 loop: CASSLWSPGTANTGELFF. The CDR3 region has the DNA TGTGCCAGCAGTTTGTGGTCTCCCGGGACAGCGAACACCGGGGAGCTGTTTTTT. The full variable domain, rest sourced from reference TRBV28 and TRBJ2-2, is DVKVTQSSRYLVKRTGEKVFLECVQDMDHENMFWYRQDPGLGLRLIYFSYDVKMKEKGDIPEGYSVSREKKERFSLILESASTNQTSMYLCASSLWSPGTANTGELFFGEGSRLTVL.

The chain uses TRBV6-4 and TRBJ1-2, with D perhaps TRBD1 (5 bases). Germline V lookup: CDR1 MRHNA, CDR2 SNTAGT. Deletions cut 3 bases from V and 0 bases from J, with 8 bases between. This CDR3 is built from 14 residues. CDR3 sequence (DNA): TGTGCCAGCAGTGAGGGCAGGGCTAACTATGGCTACACCTTC. Translation: CASSEGRANYGYTF.

The chain is built from TRBV6-1 and TRBJ2-7; TRBD1 matches 9 bases. Germline CDR1 reads MNHNS; CDR2 reads SASEGT. The CDR3 length is 14 residues. V shed 4 bases, J shed 2 bases, and the junction held 3 bases outside the gene matches. The CDR3 loop is CASSARQGAYEQYF. The DNA of the CDR3 is TGTGCCAGCAGTGCCAGACAGGGGGCCTACGAGCAGTACTTC.

The V call is TRBV27, the J call TRBJ2-7; 10 bases line up with TRBD2. The CDR3 has 17 residues. In germline, CDR1 is MNHEY, CDR2 SMNVEV (reference sequence). V lost 3 bases to trimming and J lost 1 base; unmatched junction nucleotides: 9. The CDR3 region is CASSLLITSGESYEQYF. Here the CDR3 DNA reads TGTGCCAGCAGTTTGCTTATTACTAGCGGGGAATCCTACGAGCAGTACTTC.

The V call is TRBV19, the J call TRBJ2-3; 8 bases match TRBD1. CDR1 and CDR2 (germline): LNHDA, SQIVND (reference sequence). Unmatched junction bases numbered 14, after V lost 5 bases and J lost 4 bases. This CDR3 is built from 17 residues. The CDR3 DNA sequence: TGTGCCAGTAGTTCTAGACACCTACTACAGGGGGCAGATACGCAGTATTTT. Amino acids: CASSSRHLLQGADTQYF.

The chain joins TRBV19 to TRBJ2-3; 8 positions match TRBD1. Germline V gene sequence: CDR1 LNHDA, CDR2 SQIVND (reference sequence). V gave up 6 bases and J gave up 4 bases; unmatched junction bases: 6. The CDR3 contains 14 residues. CDR3 nucleotides: TGTGCCAGTAGGTCACAGGGGGACCCAGATACGCAGTATTTT. Encoded protein: CASRSQGDPDTQYF.

The rearrangement links TRBV6-5 to TRBJ1-1; unclear D gene. V was clipped by 2 bases and J by 7 bases, with 14 bases between them. The CDR3 runs to 14 residues. CDR1 and CDR2 (germline): MNHEY, SVGAGI. CDR3 protein: CASSYRDGPYEAFF. DNA for the CDR3: TGTGCCAGCAGTTACCGGGATGGGCCTTATGAAGCTTTCTTT.

This clone has a handful of counts. The chain employs TRBV5-1 and TRBJ2-7; 8 bases are shared with TRBD2. The CDR3 consists of 15 residues. CDR1 and CDR2 (germline): SGHRS, YFSETQ. After removal of 4 bases from V and 2 bases from J, the junction contained 8 bases not matched to a gene. The CDR3 sequence: CASSLPGRGTYEQYF. The CDR3 DNA follows: TGCGCCAGCAGCCTCCCCGGGAGGGGGACCTACGAGCAGTACTTC. Full variable domain (outside the CDR3, taken from reference TRBV5-1 and TRBJ2-7): KAGVTQTPRYLIKTRGQQVTLSCSPISGHRSVSWYQQTPGQGLQFLFEYFSETQRNKGNFPGRFSGRQFSNSRSEMNVSTLELGDSALYLCASSLPGRGTYEQYFGPGTRLTVT.

The chain recombines TRBV6-6 with TRBJ1-2, with D perhaps matching TRBD1 (5 bases). V was cut by 6 bases and J by 3 bases, with 8 bases left in between. Germline V gene lookup returns CDR1 MNHNY and CDR2 SVGAGI (reference sequence). CDR3 length: 12 amino acids. In DNA form, the CDR3 reads TGTGCCAGCAGCACAGGTGACTATGGCTACACCTTC. It encodes CASSTGDYGYTF.

The chain links TRBV6-6 to TRBJ2-7; D is perhaps TRBD2 (7 bases). V dropped 6 bases and J dropped 2 bases, with 17 bases sitting between them. CDR1 and CDR2 from the germline V gene are MNHNY and SVGAGI (reference sequence). CDR3 length: 15 amino acids. CDR3 region: CASRNSGGGAYEQYF. CDR3 in DNA: TGTGCCAGCAGAAACTCGGGCGGGGGCGCCTACGAGCAGTACTTC.

The rearrangement links TRBV28 to TRBJ2-7, with D uncertain. V lost 4 bases and J 0 bases, leaving 4 bases between the germline ends. The CDR3 totals 12 residues. Per germline, CDR1 MDHEN and CDR2 SYDVKM. CDR3 region: CASSSLSYEQYF. CDR3 DNA sequence: TGTGCCAGCAGTTCCCTCTCCTACGAGCAGTACTTC.

The chain couples TRBV11-1 to TRBJ1-1; D possibly corresponds to TRBD1 (5 bases). V was clipped by 3 bases and J by 1 base, with 6 bases between them. The CDR3 has 13 amino acids. Germline V gene data show CDR1 as SGHAT and CDR2 as FQDESV (reference sequence). In DNA, the CDR3 is TGTGCCAGCAGCTTTGACAGGAACACTGAAGCTTTCTTT. Protein product: CASSFDRNTEAFF.

The genes are TRBV6-1 and TRBJ2-7; perhaps TRBD2 as D (6 bases). The ends were cut back, 2 bases at V and 4 bases at J, with 9 bases in the middle. CDR1 and CDR2 from the germline V gene are MNHNS and SASEGT. The CDR3 runs to 13 residues. CDR3 amino acids: CASSEKGRYEQYF. As DNA, the CDR3 is TGTGCCAGCAGTGAAAAGGGGAGGTACGAGCAGTACTTC.

V and J are TRBV6-4 and TRBJ2-3, with 9 nucleotides matching TRBD1. Germline V gene lookup returns CDR1 MRHNA and CDR2 SNTAGT. CDR3 size: 14 residues. Losses at the gene ends were 4 bases for V and 1 base for J; bases not matched to a gene: 0. CDR3 loop: CASSGTGGTDTQYF. CDR3 DNA: TGTGCCAGCAGTGGGACAGGGGGCACAGATACGCAGTATTTT.

This rearrangement joins TRBV29-1 to TRBJ1-4; D might be TRBD1 (6 bases). From germline, CDR1 is SQVTM and CDR2 ANQGSEA. Trimming removed 7 bases from V and 4 bases from J, with 16 bases in between. The CDR3 is 14 residues long. CDR3 sequence reads: CSGGGTGRNEKLFF. CDR3 nucleotide sequence: TGCAGCGGTGGAGGAACAGGGCGTAATGAAAAACTGTTTTTT. Looking up the rest from reference TRBV29-1 and TRBJ1-4 gives the full variable domain: SAVISQKPSRDICQRGTSLTIQCQVDSQVTMMFWYRQQPGQSLTLIATANQGSEATYESGFVIDKFPISRPNLTFSTLTVSNMSPEDSSIYLCSGGGTGRNEKLFFGSGTQLSVL.

V is TRBV6-4 and J is TRBJ1-1; D gene ambiguous. Germline-derived CDR1 and CDR2 are MRHNA and SNTAGT. V was cut by 3 bases and J by 2 bases, with 10 bases left in between. The CDR3 runs to 14 residues. In DNA form, the CDR3 reads TGTGCCAGCAGTGAGTCAGGCAGAAACACTGAAGCTTTCTTT. Translated, it gives CASSESGRNTEAFF.

This sequence joins TRBV5-1 and TRBJ2-5; 11 bases map to TRBD1. In germline, CDR1 is SGHRS, CDR2 YFSETQ. CDR3 length equals 14 residues. After removal of 9 bases from V and 4 bases from J, the junction contained 8 bases not matched to a gene. The CDR3 DNA is TGCGCCACCTCACCCGGACAGGGGGCAGAGACCCAGTACTTC. Translating it yields CATSPGQGAETQYF.

The rearrangement uses TRBV4-3 and TRBJ1-2, with 9 bases lining up with TRBD1. The CDR3 runs 14 residues. V was pared by 1 base and J by 8 bases, with 5 bases of the junction left unmatched. Germline V gene data show CDR1 as LGHNA and CDR2 as YSLEER. This CDR3 is CASSQGGTGLGYTF. The CDR3 DNA reads TGCGCCAGCAGCCAAGGGGGGACAGGGTTAGGCTACACCTTC.

V is TRBV28 and J is TRBJ2-3; TRBD2 might be the D (7 bases). This CDR3 spans 15 amino acids. With 6 bases removed from V and 6 bases from J, the gap between germline ends came to 19 bases. The germline V gene has CDR1 MDHEN and CDR2 SYDVKM. CDR3 residues: CASSQGGLPIDTQYF. The CDR3 bases are TGTGCCAGCAGCCAAGGGGGACTACCCATCGATACGCAGTATTTT.

The chain employs TRBV7-9 and TRBJ2-1; tentatively, D is TRBD2 (7 bases). V was trimmed by 4 bases and J by 0 bases, leaving 16 bases between them. The germline CDR1 and CDR2 sequences are SEHNR and FQNEAQ (reference sequence). The CDR3 runs to 17 residues. CDR3 DNA sequence: TGTGCCAGCAGCTCCATCGGGGGCGGGAGCTCCTACAATGAGCAGTTCTTC. Translation: CASSSIGGGSSYNEQFF.

A single count supports this clone. The chain couples TRBV7-9 to TRBJ1-2; 7 nucleotides line up with TRBD1. V trimming: 4 bases; J trimming: 4 bases; junction bases outside the gene matches: 9. Germline V gene lookup returns CDR1 SEHNR and CDR2 FQNEAQ (reference sequence). The CDR3 runs to 15 residues. The CDR3 DNA is TGTGCCAGCAGCTCAGGGACAGCGTTGCCCTATGGCTACACCTTC. It encodes CASSSGTALPYGYTF.

The V call is TRBV18, the J call TRBJ2-3; D may be TRBD1 (6 bases). This CDR3 has 16 amino acids. V was shortened by 3 bases and J by 1 base, with 14 bases between the two germline ends. Germline values: CDR1 KGHSH, CDR2 LQKENI. CDR3 loop: CASSPRGGFGTDTQYF. The CDR3 DNA reads TGTGCCAGCTCACCGAGAGGGGGTTTTGGCACAGATACGCAGTATTTT. Supplemented by reference TRBV18 and TRBJ2-3, the full variable domain reads NAGVMQNPRHLVRRRGQEARLRCSPMKGHSHVYWYRQLPEEGLKFMVYLQKENIIDESGMPKERFSAEFPKEGPSILRIQQVVRGDSAAYFCASSPRGGFGTDTQYFGPGTRLTVL.

The chain combines TRBV5-6 with TRBJ2-3; D may be TRBD2 (5 bases). Deletions cut 6 bases from V and 4 bases from J, with 15 bases between. CDR1 and CDR2 (germline): SGHDT, YYEEEE. The CDR3 covers 14 residues. The CDR3 here is CASTQNGVPDTQYF. The CDR3 bases are TGTGCCAGCACCCAAAACGGGGTGCCAGATACGCAGTATTTT.